The clone carrying this T cell receptor beta chain has a handful of counts. These data are taken from a study of T cells in Graves' hyperthyroidism and ophthalmopathy. The TCR beta CDR3 regions underwent amplification using RNA transcripts as the source. The study used the HTBI primer set for a first-round RT-PCR of the TCR CDR3. TCRdb used MiXCR to reprocess the multiplex PCR reads, holding one entry per CDR3 protein. Among about 610,000 distinct CDR3 sequences listed, over 12% were seen once. The CDR3 is 15 amino acids. Germline CDR1 and CDR2: KGHDR and SFDVKD. V gave up 2 bases and J gave up 6 bases; unmatched junction bases: 5.

The receptor was derived from a woman aged 40 to 50 with Graves' ophthalmopathy. The V and J genes are TRBV24-1 and TRBJ2-2; 7 positions agree with TRBD2. The sequenced material came from blood. The CDR3 DNA sequence: TGTGCCACCAGTGATTGGGGACGGGGGGCCGGGGAGCTGTTTTTT. The encoded protein is CATSDWGRGAGELFF.